This T cell receptor beta chain was sequenced for a study of control samples from healthy donors and cancer patients. Using immunoSEQ multiplex PCR, the repertoire was profiled, and TCRdb retains in-frame clones only, with some absent. The sample carries around 230,000 clones, about 95% recorded once. V dropped 1 base and J dropped 3 bases, with 6 bases sitting between them. This CDR3 contains 13 residues. CDR1 and CDR2 from the germline V gene are LGHDT and YNNKEL (reference sequence). V gene TRBV3-1 (or the pseudogene TRBV3-2) combines with J gene TRBJ1-2; D is unclear. Sequencing was done on a sample of blood. The sequence was collected from a man aged 50-59 years in good health. DNA for the CDR3: TGTGCCAGCAGCCAAGCTGGGGACTATGGCTACACCTTC. Amino acid sequence: CASSQAGDYGYTF.